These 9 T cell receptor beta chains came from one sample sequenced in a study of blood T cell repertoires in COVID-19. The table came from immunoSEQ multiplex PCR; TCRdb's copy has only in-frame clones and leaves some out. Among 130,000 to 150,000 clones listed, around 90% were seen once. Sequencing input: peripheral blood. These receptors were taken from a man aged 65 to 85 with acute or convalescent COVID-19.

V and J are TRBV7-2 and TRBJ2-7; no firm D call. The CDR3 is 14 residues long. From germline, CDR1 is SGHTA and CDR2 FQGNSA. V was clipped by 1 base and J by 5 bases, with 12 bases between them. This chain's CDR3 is CASSLGYSTHEQYF. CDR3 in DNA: TGTGCCAGCAGCTTAGGGTACAGTACCCACGAGCAGTACTTC.

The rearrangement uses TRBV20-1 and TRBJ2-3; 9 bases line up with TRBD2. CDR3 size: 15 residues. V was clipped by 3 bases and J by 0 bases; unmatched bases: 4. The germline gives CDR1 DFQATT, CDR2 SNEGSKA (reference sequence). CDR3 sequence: CSASRGRASTDTQYF. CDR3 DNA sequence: TGCAGTGCTAGTCGCGGGAGGGCCAGCACAGATACGCAGTATTTT.

CDR3 DNA: TGTGCCATCAGTGAGTCGATTCAGGGGGCGAACACTGAAGCTTTCTTT. Translated: CAISESIQGANTEAFF. The chain is built from TRBV10-3 and TRBJ1-1; 8 bases map to TRBD1. After removal of 0 bases from V and 1 base from J, the junction contained 4 bases not matched to a gene. This CDR3 contains 16 residues. Germline-derived CDR1 and CDR2 are ENHRY and SYGVKD.

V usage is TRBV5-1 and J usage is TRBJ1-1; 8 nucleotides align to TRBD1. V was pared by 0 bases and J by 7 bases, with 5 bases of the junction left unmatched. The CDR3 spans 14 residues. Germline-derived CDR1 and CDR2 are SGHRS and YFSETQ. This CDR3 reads CASSLGSGTGEAFF. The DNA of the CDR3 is TGCGCCAGCAGCTTGGGCTCCGGGACAGGTGAAGCTTTCTTT.

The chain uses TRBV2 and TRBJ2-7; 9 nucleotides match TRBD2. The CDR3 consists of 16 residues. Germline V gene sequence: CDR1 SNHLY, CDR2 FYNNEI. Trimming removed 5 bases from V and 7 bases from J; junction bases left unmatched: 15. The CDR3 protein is CASSTFELAGREEQYF. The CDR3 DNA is TGTGCCAGCAGTACTTTCGAACTAGCGGGCCGAGAAGAGCAGTACTTC.

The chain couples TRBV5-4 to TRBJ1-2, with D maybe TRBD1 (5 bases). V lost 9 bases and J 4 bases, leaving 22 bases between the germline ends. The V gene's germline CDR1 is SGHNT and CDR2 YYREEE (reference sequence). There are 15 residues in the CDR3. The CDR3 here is CAISGMKGTTYGYTF. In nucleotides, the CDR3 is TGTGCCATCTCAGGGATGAAGGGAACCACCTATGGCTACACCTTC. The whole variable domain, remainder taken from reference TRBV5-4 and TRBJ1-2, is ETGVTQSPTHLIKTRGQQVTLRCSSQSGHNTVSWYQQALGQGPQFIFQYYREEENGRGNFPPRFSGLQFPNYSSELNVNALELDDSALYLCAISGMKGTTYGYTFGSGTRLTVV.

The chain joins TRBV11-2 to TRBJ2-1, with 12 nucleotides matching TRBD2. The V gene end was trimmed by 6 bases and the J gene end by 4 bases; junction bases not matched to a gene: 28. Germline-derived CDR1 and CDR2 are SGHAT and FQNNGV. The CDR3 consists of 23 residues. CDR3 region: CASSPSGTGYSLAGGPLYNEQFF. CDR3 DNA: TGTGCCAGCAGTCCCTCCGGGACAGGGTACTCCCTAGCGGGAGGGCCGTTGTACAATGAGCAGTTCTTC.

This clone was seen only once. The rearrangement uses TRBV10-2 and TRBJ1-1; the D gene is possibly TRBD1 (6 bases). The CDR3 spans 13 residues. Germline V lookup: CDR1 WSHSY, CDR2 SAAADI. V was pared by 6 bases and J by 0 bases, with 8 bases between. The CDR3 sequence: CASRGQLNTEAFF. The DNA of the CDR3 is TGCGCCAGCAGGGGACAATTGAACACTGAAGCTTTCTTT.

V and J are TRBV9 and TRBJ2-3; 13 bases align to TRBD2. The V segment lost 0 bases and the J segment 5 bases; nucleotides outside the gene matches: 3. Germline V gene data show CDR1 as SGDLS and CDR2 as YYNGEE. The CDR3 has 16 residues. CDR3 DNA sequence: TGTGCCAGCAGCGTAGGACTAGCGGGAGGCGTAGATACGCAGTATTTT. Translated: CASSVGLAGGVDTQYF.